A selection of T cell receptor beta chains follows, all from one sample in a study of T-cell memory formation after mild COVID-19. MiXCR, run by TCRdb on the 5' RACE reads, gives a single entry per CDR3 protein. The data show 400,000 or so distinct CDR3 sequences, 15% to 20% seen once. The sample consisted of PBMCs or a T cell subset sorted from them (not recorded which). All receptors come from an adult woman who had mild COVID-19 (a few samples of this study predate the infection). Cell type and time point are not known. The CDR3 runs from the conserved cysteine through the conserved F or W. D genes are given only for firm matches. Clone size is not always given. Where it is, it says once, few, many or a class for expanded clones.

j_call v_call clone_size d_call cdr3_aa cdr3_nt
TRBJ2-1 TRBV24-1 few TRBD2 CATSDLAGLAGGSNEQFF TGTGCCACCAGTGATCTAGCGGGACTAGCGGGAGGTTCAAATGAGCAGTTCTTC
TRBJ1-5 TRBV7-9 . . CASSSDTARQPQHF TGTGCCAGCAGCTCCGACACGGCGCGGCAGCCCCAGCATTTT
TRBJ1-5 TRBV5-1 . . CASSLGLNSNQPQHF TGCGCCAGCAGCTTGGGACTGAATAGCAATCAGCCCCAGCATTTT
TRBJ1-2 TRBV20-1 few . CSFTEGRPYGYTF TGCAGCTTCACCGAAGGCCGGCCCTATGGCTACACCTTC
TRBJ1-2 TRBV7-9 few . CASSSSRRGSEYGYTF TGTGCCAGCAGCTCCAGCCGGCGGGGGTCTGAGTATGGCTACACCTTC
TRBJ2-1 TRBV9 few . CASSPLVGGSYNEQFF TGTGCCAGCAGCCCACTGGTAGGCGGTTCCTACAATGAGCAGTTCTTC
TRBJ2-2 TRBV24-1 . TRBD1 CATTPGPGQGLTGELFF TGTGCCACCACCCCGGGCCCGGGACAGGGGTTAACCGGGGAGCTGTTTTTT
TRBJ2-3 TRBV24-1 . . CATSERDTQYF TGTGCCACCAGTGAGCGAGATACGCAGTATTTT
TRBJ2-7 TRBV9 . . CASSAGGGLTYEQYF TGTGCCAGCAGCGCGGGTGGAGGACTTACCTACGAGCAGTACTTC
TRBJ2-1 TRBV9 few . CASSVGGSLAYSFDEQFF TGTGCCAGCAGCGTAGGTGGCTCCCTAGCGTACTCTTTTGATGAGCAGTTCTTC
TRBJ1-2 TRBV19 . . CAIRPSGANYGYTF TGTGCCATCCGACCCAGCGGGGCTAACTATGGCTACACCTTC
TRBJ1-6 TRBV14 many . CASSQHPPGYNSPLHF TGTGCCAGCAGCCAACATCCACCCGGGTATAATTCACCCCTCCACTTT
TRBJ2-2 TRBV5-1 . . CASSLVLAAGREVGELFF TGCGCCAGCAGCTTGGTTCTGGCAGCTGGTCGAGAGGTCGGGGAGCTGTTTTTT
TRBJ2-7 TRBV4-2 . . CASSQEVDEEQYF TGTGCCAGCAGCCAAGAAGTCGATGAGGAGCAGTACTTC
TRBJ2-3 TRBV6-1 . . CASSEHVHTDTQYF TGTGCCAGCAGTGAACATGTCCACACAGATACGCAGTATTTT
TRBJ2-3 TRBV5-1 many . CASSLAARTDTQYF TGCGCCAGCAGCTTAGCGGCCCGCACAGATACGCAGTATTTT
TRBJ1-1 TRBV5-6 . . CASSLGSLRNSASTEAFF TGTGCCAGCAGCTTGGGTTCATTACGGAACAGCGCTTCCACTGAAGCTTTCTTT
TRBJ1-1 TRBV7-6 . . CASSPLGGQGEAFF TGTGCCAGCAGCCCCCTGGGCGGCCAGGGAGAAGCTTTCTTT
TRBJ2-2 TRBV12-3/TRBV12-4 many . CASSPSATGELFF TGTGCCAGCAGTCCGAGTGCCACCGGGGAGCTGTTTTTT
TRBJ2-1 TRBV6-2/TRBV6-3 . TRBD2 CASGASGAHEEQFF TGTGCCAGTGGGGCTAGCGGGGCGCACGAGGAGCAGTTCTTC
TRBJ2-2 TRBV7-3 few TRBD1 CASSRDRGRTGELFF TGTGCCAGCTCCCGGGACAGGGGAAGAACCGGGGAGCTGTTTTTT